This paragraph covers one T cell receptor (beta chain) sequence. TCRdb's table, derived via immunoSEQ multiplex PCR, lists solely in-frame clones and lacks some. The table shows 450,000 or so clones, with 89% occurring only once. These data belong to a study of blood T cell repertoires in COVID-19. Germline values: CDR1 SGHTA, CDR2 FQGNSA. V gave up 4 bases and J gave up 4 bases, with 14 bases separating them. The CDR3 consists of 14 residues. The TCR was taken from a woman aged 40 to 50 with COVID-19, enrolled during active disease. V gene TRBV7-2 combines with J gene TRBJ2-7; the D gene is possibly TRBD1 (6 bases). Sequenced sample: peripheral blood. The CDR3 nucleotides read TGTGCCAGCAGCTGGTCTCGGGACACATACGAGCAGTACTTC. Translating it yields CASSWSRDTYEQYF.